The 23 T cell receptor beta chains listed next were all sequenced from one sample in a study of cytomegalovirus exposure and HLA in healthy donors. Profiling relied on immunoSEQ multiplex PCR, and the TCRdb table lists in-frame clones only, not all of them. The sample has about 56,000 clones; just over 90% are singletons. The sample consisted of PBMCs. The receptors were sampled from a man in his late teens or twenties in good health and CMV-seronegative.

The V call is TRBV6-5, the J call TRBJ2-3; maybe TRBD2 (5 bases). This CDR3 has 14 residues. Trimming removed 2 bases at V and 4 bases at J, with 10 bases between. In germline, CDR1 is MNHEY, CDR2 SVGAGI. CDR3 in DNA: TGTGCCAGCAGTTACGATCGGGATCCAGATACGCAGTATTTT. It specifies CASSYDRDPDTQYF.

This clone appeared a single time. The chain has TRBV27 and TRBJ2-7; 12 bases match TRBD2. Germline-derived CDR1 and CDR2 are MNHEY and SMNVEV (reference sequence). Trimming at V came to 5 bases and at J to 7 bases, leaving 9 bases not matched to a gene. The CDR3 is 15 residues long. The CDR3 loop reads CASSPQTSGRREQYF. CDR3 nucleotides: TGTGCCAGCAGTCCCCAGACTAGCGGGAGAAGGGAGCAGTACTTC.

V gene TRBV13 combines with J gene TRBJ2-1; perhaps TRBD1 as D (5 bases). CDR1 PRHDT and CDR2 FYEKMQ come from the germline V gene (reference sequence). V lost 2 bases and J 4 bases, leaving 15 bases between the germline ends. The CDR3 runs to 16 residues. CDR3 DNA sequence: TGTGCCAGCAGCTTAACTGCTGGGGCGTGGTACAATGAGCAGTTCTTC. Amino acids: CASSLTAGAWYNEQFF.

CDR3 nucleotide sequence: TGTGCCAGCATAGGAGGGGGCCCCGGGGAGCTGTTTTTT. Translated, it gives CASIGGGPGELFF. The chain recombines TRBV5-5 with TRBJ2-2, with D possibly matching TRBD1 (7 bases). The germline CDR1 and CDR2 sequences are SGHKS and YYEKEE (reference sequence). This CDR3 spans 13 amino acids. The V gene lost 6 bases and the J gene lost 6 bases, with 12 bases spanning the gap.

The chain employs TRBV29-1 and TRBJ1-2, with D unresolved. The germline gives CDR1 SQVTM, CDR2 ANQGSEA. The CDR3 runs 13 residues. CDR3 residues: CSAESLKNYGYTF. CDR3 sequence (DNA): TGCAGTGCGGAGTCTTTAAAAAACTATGGCTACACCTTC.

The gene calls are TRBV19 and TRBJ2-2; TRBD1 is a possible D gene (5 bases). The germline V gene has CDR1 LNHDA and CDR2 SQIVND (reference sequence). The V end was cut by 3 bases, the J end by 7 bases, with 15 bases between. The CDR3 sequence is 15 residues long. In DNA form, the CDR3 reads TGTGCCAGTAGTATCCCAGGGTCGCTAGGCGGGGAGCTGTTTTTT. Protein: CASSIPGSLGGELFF.

The V call is TRBV13, the J call TRBJ2-1, with D perhaps matching TRBD1 (5 bases). The CDR3 spans 13 residues. V was clipped by 0 bases and J by 6 bases, with 6 bases between them. Germline lookup yields CDR1 PRHDT and CDR2 FYEKMQ (reference sequence). Here the CDR3 DNA reads TGTGCCAGCAGCTTAGGTAGGGGCAATGAGCAGTTCTTC. The encoded protein is CASSLGRGNEQFF.

The CDR3 nucleotides read TGCGCCAGCAGCCAAATCGGGAACACCGGGGAGCTGTTTTTT. Encoded protein: CASSQIGNTGELFF. J is TRBJ2-2 and V is TRBV4-1; no clear D gene. The germline CDR1 and CDR2 sequences are MGHRA and YSYEKL. V dropped 2 bases and J dropped 1 base, with 5 bases sitting between them. CDR3 size: 14 residues.

V is TRBV9 and J is TRBJ2-7, with 9 bases lining up with TRBD2. There are 15 residues in the CDR3. Germline loops: CDR1 SGDLS, CDR2 YYNGEE. The ends lost 0 bases at V and 4 bases at J; junction bases unmatched: 5. CDR3 sequence: CASSVAASGIYEQYF. The CDR3 nucleotides read TGTGCCAGCAGCGTAGCAGCTAGCGGGATTTACGAGCAGTACTTC.

The chain is built from TRBV12-5 and TRBJ2-5; possibly TRBD2 for D (6 bases). The germline CDR1 and CDR2 sequences are LGHNT and FRNRAP. This CDR3 has 14 amino acids. V was trimmed by 9 bases and J by 5 bases, leaving 19 bases between them. The CDR3, as DNA: TGTGCTAGCCGCTCGGAGGGCCTTTTTGAGACCCAGTACTTC. Amino acids: CASRSEGLFETQYF.

The J gene is TRBJ1-3, the V gene TRBV7-3; weak D call: TRBD1 (6 bases). V dropped 4 bases and J dropped 3 bases, with 7 bases sitting between them. The CDR3 is 13 amino acids. Germline V gene lookup returns CDR1 SGHTA and CDR2 FQGTGA. CDR3 sequence: CASSSDSGNTIYF. DNA of the CDR3: TGTGCCAGCAGCTCGGACAGTGGAAACACCATATATTTT.

The chain joins TRBV4-1 to TRBJ2-1; 9 positions agree with TRBD2. Germline-derived CDR1 and CDR2 are MGHRA and YSYEKL. CDR3 length: 20 amino acids. The V and J ends lost 2 bases and 6 bases, in that order; junction bases with no gene match: 20. In nucleotides, the CDR3 is TGCGCCAGCAGCCAACCAGTTAGCGGGAGCCTGGTCAGGGAGAGCAATGAGCAGTTCTTC. It encodes CASSQPVSGSLVRESNEQFF.

The CDR3, as DNA: TGTGCCACCCGGCGGGAGGGCTCCGAGCAGTACTTC. Translating gives CATRREGSEQYF. The V and J genes are TRBV15 and TRBJ2-7; 9 nucleotides match TRBD2. The CDR3 is 12 amino acids. The trim removed 8 bases at V and 6 bases at J, leaving 5 bases unmatched. Per germline, CDR1 LNHNV and CDR2 YYDKDF (reference sequence).

The V call is TRBV9, the J call TRBJ2-5; perhaps TRBD1 as D (6 bases). CDR1 SGDLS and CDR2 YYNGEE come from the germline V gene. V lost 3 bases, J lost 5 bases, and 11 bases lay in between. CDR3 length: 13 residues. CDR3 region: CASSGGGTETQYF. Written as DNA, the CDR3 is TGTGCCAGCAGCGGAGGGGGAACGGAGACCCAGTACTTC. Combining the CDR3 with reference TRBV9 and TRBJ2-5 gives the whole variable domain DSGVTQTPKHLITATGQRVTLRCSPRSGDLSVYWYQQSLDQGLQFLIQYYNGEERAKGNILERFSAQQFPDLHSELNLSSLELGDSALYFCASSGGGTETQYFGPGTRLLVL.

This chain links TRBV20-1 with TRBJ2-3, with 8 bases fitting TRBD1. The V segment lost 6 bases and the J segment 10 bases; nucleotides outside the gene matches: 6. The CDR3 loop spans 11 amino acids. Germline lookup yields CDR1 DFQATT and CDR2 SNEGSKA (reference sequence). CDR3 residues: CSAFGQGPQYF. CDR3 in DNA: TGCAGTGCCTTCGGACAGGGTCCGCAGTATTTT.

This chain joins TRBV5-4 and TRBJ1-4; 9 nucleotides align to TRBD1. This CDR3 has 14 residues. Trimming cost V 5 bases and J 4 bases; bases outside gene matches: 3. CDR1 is SGHNT and CDR2 is YYREEE in the germline V gene (reference sequence). The CDR3 spells CASSTGGGNEKLFF. The CDR3 coding sequence is TGTGCCAGCAGTACAGGGGGCGGTAATGAAAAACTGTTTTTT.

CDR3 loop: CASSLSVRGRGYEEQYF. The CDR3 coding sequence is TGTGCCAGCAGCTTGTCGGTTCGCGGGAGGGGTTACGAGGAGCAGTACTTC. The chain is built from TRBV5-6 and TRBJ2-7; 9 nucleotides line up with TRBD2. The V gene's germline CDR1 is SGHDT and CDR2 YYEEEE. This CDR3 comprises 17 residues. V was clipped by 1 base and J by 7 bases; unmatched bases: 15.

This rearrangement joins TRBV29-1 to TRBJ1-2, with D possibly matching TRBD1 (6 bases). CDR3 size: 12 residues. CDR1 is SQVTM and CDR2 is ANQGSEA in the germline V gene. V gave up 4 bases and J gave up 7 bases, with 13 bases separating them. The CDR3 DNA follows: TGCAGCGTTGGCGGGGGGCAGAGTGGCTACACCTTC. Amino acids: CSVGGGQSGYTF.

V is TRBV6-5 and J is TRBJ1-1, with D unresolved. V gave up 4 bases and J gave up 5 bases, with 14 bases separating them. Germline V gives CDR1 MNHEY, CDR2 SVGAGI. The CDR3 loop spans 14 amino acids. CDR3 in DNA: TGTGCCAGCAGTTTGAGCCGGGGAGGGACTGAAGCTTTCTTT. As protein: CASSLSRGGTEAFF.

The chain has TRBV9 and TRBJ1-1; maybe TRBD1 (5 bases). Germline lookup yields CDR1 SGDLS and CDR2 YYNGEE. The ends were cut back, 0 bases at V and 5 bases at J, with 11 bases in the middle. The CDR3 totals 14 residues. CDR3 residues: CASSVVGGSTEAFF. DNA for the CDR3: TGTGCCAGCAGCGTAGTGGGGGGTTCTACTGAAGCTTTCTTT.

This clone was seen only a few times. The chain recombines TRBV6-5 with TRBJ1-4, with 7 bases fitting TRBD1. Unmatched junction bases numbered 6, after V lost 5 bases and J lost 3 bases. Looked up from germline, CDR1 is MNHEY and CDR2 is SVGAGI. The CDR3 loop spans 15 amino acids. The DNA of the CDR3 is TGTGCCAGCAGTCCTCCGGGACAGTCTAATGAAAAACTGTTTTTT. As protein: CASSPPGQSNEKLFF.

The chain links TRBV28 to TRBJ2-3; tentatively, D is TRBD2 (6 bases). This CDR3 has 12 residues. The germline V gene encodes CDR1 MDHEN and CDR2 SYDVKM. Trimming removed 4 bases at V and 6 bases at J, with 8 bases between. The CDR3 DNA reads as TGTGCCAGCAGTTCTGGGGGGGATACGCAGTATTTT. It encodes CASSSGGDTQYF. Drawing the rest from reference TRBV28 and TRBJ2-3, the complete variable domain is DVKVTQSSRYLVKRTGEKVFLECVQDMDHENMFWYRQDPGLGLRLIYFSYDVKMKEKGDIPEGYSVSREKKERFSLILESASTNQTSMYLCASSSGGDTQYFGPGTRLTVL.

The V and J genes are TRBV7-6 and TRBJ2-1, with D hard to call. Trimming removed 2 bases at V and 8 bases at J, with 7 bases between. The germline V gene has CDR1 SGHVS and CDR2 FNYEAQ. The CDR3 runs 12 residues. CDR3 region: CASSLSQDEQFF. The CDR3 nucleotides are TGTGCCAGCAGCTTATCTCAGGATGAGCAGTTCTTC.